Detailed here is one T cell receptor beta chain. The antigen is not known. The source of the sample is a study of regulatory T cells in long-lasting Graves disease. Researchers made TCR beta libraries by using iRepertoire HTBI primers and running Arm-PCR on CDR3 regions. TCRdb re-called the multiplex PCR reads through MiXCR, storing one row per CDR3 protein. Found here are hundreds of thousands of distinct CDR3 sequences, 15% to 18% of them singletons; the top ten hold 22%. General observations from the study: Patients with persistent disease showed a bias toward TRBV28, TRBJ1-2 and TRBJ2-5.

CDR3 length: 18 amino acids. Trimming shortened V by 8 bases and J by 2 bases, and 28 bases separated the two germline ends. Time point defined: newly diagnosed GD, antithyroid drugs for less than 3 months. RNA isolated from PBMCs was used to make the TCR library. The source of this sequence is a female donor with Graves disease. The gene calls are TRBV12-3 or TRBV12-4 and TRBJ2-7; D remains unclear. This specimen consisted of peripheral blood mononuclear cells (PBMCs), obtained at new diagnosis, from a patient treated with antithyroid drugs. CDR3 in DNA: TGTGCCAGCTCACGTTTTCGGGCGTTTCCGGTACCCCCCTACGAGCAGTACTTC. Amino acid sequence: CASSRFRAFPVPPYEQYF.